This TCR beta chain was recorded in a study of T cell changes during pregnancy in multiple sclerosis. The table came from immunoSEQ multiplex PCR; TCRdb's copy has only in-frame clones and leaves some out. The sample gives roughly 18,000 clones, over 65% of which show up once; more than 9% is in the top ten. This clone has more than one count but fewer than ten. Looked up from germline, CDR1 is MNHNS and CDR2 is SASEGT. With 0 bases removed from V and 5 bases from J, the gap between germline ends came to 11 bases. This CDR3 is built from 15 residues. The V and J genes are TRBV6-1 and TRBJ2-1; D gene uncertain. Sequencing was performed on CD8+ T cells from peripheral blood mononuclear cells, taken after pregnancy. The sequence derives from a female donor with multiple sclerosis, enrolled in a pregnancy study. The CDR3 DNA reads as TGTGCCAGCAGTGAAGCGCCAACAGCCAACAATGAGCAGTTCTTC. Its translation is CASSEAPTANNEQFF.